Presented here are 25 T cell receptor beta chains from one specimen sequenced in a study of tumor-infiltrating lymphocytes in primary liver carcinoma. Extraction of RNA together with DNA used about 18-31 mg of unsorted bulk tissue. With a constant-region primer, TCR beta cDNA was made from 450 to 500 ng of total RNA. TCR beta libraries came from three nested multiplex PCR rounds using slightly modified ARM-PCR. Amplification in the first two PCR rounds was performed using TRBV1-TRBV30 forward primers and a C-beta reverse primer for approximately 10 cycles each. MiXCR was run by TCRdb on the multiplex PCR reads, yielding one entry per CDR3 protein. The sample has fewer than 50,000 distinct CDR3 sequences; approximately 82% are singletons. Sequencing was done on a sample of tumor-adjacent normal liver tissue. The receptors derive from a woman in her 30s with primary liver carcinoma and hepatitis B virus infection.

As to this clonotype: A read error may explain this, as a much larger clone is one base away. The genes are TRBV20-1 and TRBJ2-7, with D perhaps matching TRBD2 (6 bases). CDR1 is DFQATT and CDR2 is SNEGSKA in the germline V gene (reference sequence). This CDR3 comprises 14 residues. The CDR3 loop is CSAKTPGLIYDQYF. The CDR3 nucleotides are TGCAGTGCTAAGACGCCGGGACTGATATACGATCAGTACTTC.

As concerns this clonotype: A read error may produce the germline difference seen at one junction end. The CDR3 protein is CVSRRTSGSSYNDQFF. The CDR3, as DNA: TGTGTCAGCAGGAGGACTAGCGGTAGCTCCTACAATGATCAGTTCTTC. The chain has TRBV12-3 or TRBV12-4 and TRBJ2-1; TRBD2 matches at 10 bases. This CDR3 is 16 amino acids long.

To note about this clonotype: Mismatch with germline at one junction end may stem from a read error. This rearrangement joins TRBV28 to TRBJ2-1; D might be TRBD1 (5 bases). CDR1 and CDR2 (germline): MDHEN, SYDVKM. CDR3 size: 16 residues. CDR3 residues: CASGLSPGRPDNEEFF. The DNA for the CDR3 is TGTGCCAGCGGTTTATCACCAGGGCGACCCGACAATGAGGAGTTCTTC.

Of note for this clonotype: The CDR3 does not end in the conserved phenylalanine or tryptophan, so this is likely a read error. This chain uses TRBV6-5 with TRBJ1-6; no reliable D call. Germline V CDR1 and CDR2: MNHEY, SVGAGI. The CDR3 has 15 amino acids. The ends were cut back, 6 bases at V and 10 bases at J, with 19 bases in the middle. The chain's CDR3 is CASRERSAPISPLHS. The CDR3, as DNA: TGTGCCAGCAGGGAAAGGAGTGCCCCCATATCACCCCTCCACTCT.

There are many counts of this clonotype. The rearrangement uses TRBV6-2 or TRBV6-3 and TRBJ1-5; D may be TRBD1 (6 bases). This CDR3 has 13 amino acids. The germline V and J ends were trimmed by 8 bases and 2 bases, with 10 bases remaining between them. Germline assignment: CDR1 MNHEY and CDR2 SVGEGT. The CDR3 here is CASGYRGNQPQHF. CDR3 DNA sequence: TGTGCCAGCGGCTACAGGGGCAATCAGCCCCAGCATTTT.

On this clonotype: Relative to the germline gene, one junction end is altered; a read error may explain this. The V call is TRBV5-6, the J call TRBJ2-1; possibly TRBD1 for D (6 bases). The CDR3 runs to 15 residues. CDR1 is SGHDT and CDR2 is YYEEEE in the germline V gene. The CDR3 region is CASNLGGQGAYEQFF. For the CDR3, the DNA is TGTGCCAGCAACTTAGGGGGACAAGGGGCGTATGAACAGTTCTTC.

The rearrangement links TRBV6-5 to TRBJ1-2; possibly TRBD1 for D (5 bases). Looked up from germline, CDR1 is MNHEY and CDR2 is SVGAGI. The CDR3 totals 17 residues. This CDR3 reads CDSTAVTHQEGHRGYTF. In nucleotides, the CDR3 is TGTGACAGTACCGCAGTTACTCATCAGGAGGGCCACAGGGGCTACACCTTC.

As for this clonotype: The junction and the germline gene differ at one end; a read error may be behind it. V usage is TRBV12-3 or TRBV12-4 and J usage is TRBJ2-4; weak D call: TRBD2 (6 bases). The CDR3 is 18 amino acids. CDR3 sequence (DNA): TGTGCAAGCAGTTTAGGGGACTTCGAGGGAGGAACCAATAACATTCAGTACTTC. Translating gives CASSLGDFEGGTNNIQYF.

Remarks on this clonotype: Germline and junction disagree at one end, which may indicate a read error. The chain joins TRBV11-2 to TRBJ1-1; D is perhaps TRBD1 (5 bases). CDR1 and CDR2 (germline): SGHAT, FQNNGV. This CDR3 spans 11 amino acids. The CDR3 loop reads CDSSPVTEASF. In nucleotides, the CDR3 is TGTGACAGCAGCCCCGTGACAGAAGCTTCCTTT.

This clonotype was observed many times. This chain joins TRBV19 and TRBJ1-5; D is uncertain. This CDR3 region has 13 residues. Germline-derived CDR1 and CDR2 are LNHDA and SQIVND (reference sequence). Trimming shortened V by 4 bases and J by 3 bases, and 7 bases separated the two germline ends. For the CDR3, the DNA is TGTGCCAGTAGTACGGACTCCAATCAGCCCCAGCATTTT. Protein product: CASSTDSNQPQHF.

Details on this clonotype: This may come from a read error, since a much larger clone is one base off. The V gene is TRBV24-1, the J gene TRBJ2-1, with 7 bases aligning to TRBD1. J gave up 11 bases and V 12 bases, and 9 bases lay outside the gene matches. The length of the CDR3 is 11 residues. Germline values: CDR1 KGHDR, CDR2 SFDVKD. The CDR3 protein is CASTGSGKQFF. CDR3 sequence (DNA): TGTGCCTCGACAGGGAGCGGTAAGCAGTTCTTC.

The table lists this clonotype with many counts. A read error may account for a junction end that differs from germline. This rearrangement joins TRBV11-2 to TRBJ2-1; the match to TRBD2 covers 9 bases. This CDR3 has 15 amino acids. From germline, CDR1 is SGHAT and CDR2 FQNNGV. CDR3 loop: CASSIASGAYNEQFF. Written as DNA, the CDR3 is TGCGCCAGCAGCATAGCTAGCGGGGCCTACAATGAGCAGTTCTTC.

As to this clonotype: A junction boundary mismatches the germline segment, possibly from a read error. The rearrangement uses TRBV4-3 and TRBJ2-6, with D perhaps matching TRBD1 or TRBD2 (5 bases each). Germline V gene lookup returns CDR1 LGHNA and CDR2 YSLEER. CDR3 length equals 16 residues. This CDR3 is CASSQDGGAEANVLTF. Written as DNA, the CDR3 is TGTGCCAGCAGCCAAGATGGGGGAGCTGAGGCCAACGTCCTGACTTTC.

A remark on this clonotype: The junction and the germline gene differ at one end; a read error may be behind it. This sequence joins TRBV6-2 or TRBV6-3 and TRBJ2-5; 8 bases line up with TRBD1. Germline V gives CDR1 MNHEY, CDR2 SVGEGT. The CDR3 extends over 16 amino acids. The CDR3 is CASSILPGTGGETQCF. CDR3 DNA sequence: TGTGCCAGCAGCATCCTCCCAGGGACAGGAGGGGAGACCCAGTGCTTC.

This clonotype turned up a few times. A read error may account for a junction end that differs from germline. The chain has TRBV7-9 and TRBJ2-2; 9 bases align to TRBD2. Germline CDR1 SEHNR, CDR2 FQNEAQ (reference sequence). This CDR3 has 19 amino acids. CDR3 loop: CASSSRGSGSYWNTGELLF. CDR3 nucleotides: TGTGCCAGCAGCTCCCGAGGTAGCGGGAGTTATTGGAACACCGGGGAGCTGCTTTTT. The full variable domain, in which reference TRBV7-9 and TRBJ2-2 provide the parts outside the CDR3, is DTGVSQNPRHKITKRGQNVTFRCDPISEHNRLYWYRQTLGQGPEFLTYFQNEAQLEKSRLLSDRFSAERPKGSFSTLEIQRTEQGDSAMYLCASSSRGSGSYWNTGELLFGEGSRLTVL.

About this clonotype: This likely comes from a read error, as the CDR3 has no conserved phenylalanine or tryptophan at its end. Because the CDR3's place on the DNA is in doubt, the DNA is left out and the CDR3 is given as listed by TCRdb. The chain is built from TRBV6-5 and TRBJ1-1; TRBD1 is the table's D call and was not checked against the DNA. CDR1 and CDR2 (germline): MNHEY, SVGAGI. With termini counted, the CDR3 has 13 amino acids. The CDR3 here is CAGSYDRGTEVFL.

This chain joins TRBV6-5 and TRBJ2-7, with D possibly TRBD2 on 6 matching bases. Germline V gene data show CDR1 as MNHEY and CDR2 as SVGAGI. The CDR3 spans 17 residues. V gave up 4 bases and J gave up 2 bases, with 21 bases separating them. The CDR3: CASSWGVAEYFTYEQYF. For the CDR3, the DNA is TGTGCCAGCAGTTGGGGGGTCGCGGAATACTTTACCTACGAGCAGTACTTC.

The CDR3 DNA sequence: TGTGCCAGCAGCACCGGAGTCACAGATACGCAGTATTTT. It yields the protein CASSTGVTDTQYF. The genes are TRBV6-2 or TRBV6-3 and TRBJ2-3, with D hard to call. Germline values: CDR1 MNHEY, CDR2 SVGEGT. The CDR3 extends over 13 amino acids. V was trimmed by 6 bases and J by 2 bases, leaving 9 bases between them.

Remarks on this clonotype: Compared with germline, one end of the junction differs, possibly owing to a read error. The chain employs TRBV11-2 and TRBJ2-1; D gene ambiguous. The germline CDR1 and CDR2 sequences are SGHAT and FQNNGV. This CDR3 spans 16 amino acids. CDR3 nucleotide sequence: TGTGCTAGCAGCATAGTCCGCGAGACGAAAGAAAATGAGCAGTTCTTC. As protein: CASSIVRETKENEQFF. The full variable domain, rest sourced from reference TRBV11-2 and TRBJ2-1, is EAGVAQSPRYKIIEKRQSVAFWCNPISGHATLYWYQQILGQGPKLLIQFQNNGVVDDSQLPKDRFSAERLKGVDSTLKIQPAKLEDSAVYLCASSIVRETKENEQFFGPGTRLTVL.

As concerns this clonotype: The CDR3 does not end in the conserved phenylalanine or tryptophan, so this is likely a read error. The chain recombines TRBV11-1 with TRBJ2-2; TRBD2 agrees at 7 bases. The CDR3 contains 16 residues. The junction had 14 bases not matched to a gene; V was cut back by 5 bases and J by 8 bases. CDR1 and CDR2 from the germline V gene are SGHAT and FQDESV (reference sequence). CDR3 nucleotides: TGTGCCAGCAGCAGGGTTATGGCGGGAGTCTCTGGGGAGCTGTTTATT. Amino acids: CASSRVMAGVSGELFI.

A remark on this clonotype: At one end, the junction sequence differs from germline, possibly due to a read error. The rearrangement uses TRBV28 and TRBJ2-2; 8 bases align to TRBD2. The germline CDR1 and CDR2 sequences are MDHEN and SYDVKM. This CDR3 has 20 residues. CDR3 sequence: CASGLAAWTSRFTNTGELFF. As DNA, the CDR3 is TGTGCCAGCGGTTTGGCCGCCTGGACTAGCCGATTTACGAACACCGGGGAGCTGTTTTTT.

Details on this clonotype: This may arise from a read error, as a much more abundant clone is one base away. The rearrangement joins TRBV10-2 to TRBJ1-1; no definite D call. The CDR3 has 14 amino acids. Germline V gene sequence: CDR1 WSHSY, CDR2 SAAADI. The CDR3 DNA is TGCACCAGCAGTGAGTCGAAGGCGGGCACTGAAGCTTTCTTT. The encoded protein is CTSSESKAGTEAFF.

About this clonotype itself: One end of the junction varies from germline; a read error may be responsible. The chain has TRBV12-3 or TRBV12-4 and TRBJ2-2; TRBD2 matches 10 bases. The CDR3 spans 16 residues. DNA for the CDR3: TGTGCCAGCAGTCTACGGGCTAGCGGGAGTTACGGGGAGCTGTTTTTC. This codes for CASSLRASGSYGELFF.

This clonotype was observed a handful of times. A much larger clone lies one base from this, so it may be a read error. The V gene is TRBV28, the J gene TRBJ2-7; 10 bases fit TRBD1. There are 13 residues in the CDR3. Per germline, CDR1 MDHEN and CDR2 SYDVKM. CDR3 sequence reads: CVSSSGQGIEQYF. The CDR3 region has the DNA TGTGTCAGCAGTTCGGGACAGGGGATCGAGCAGTACTTC.

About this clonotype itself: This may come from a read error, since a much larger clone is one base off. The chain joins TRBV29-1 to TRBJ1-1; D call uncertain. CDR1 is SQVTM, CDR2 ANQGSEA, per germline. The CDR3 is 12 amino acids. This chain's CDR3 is CSAETPGTEAFF. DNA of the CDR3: TGCAGCGCTGAAACCCCCGGAACTGAAGCTTTCTTT.